What follows is one T cell receptor (beta chain) and its context. The data belong to a study of T cells in Graves' hyperthyroidism and ophthalmopathy. The junction had 6 bases not matched to a gene; V was cut back by 6 bases and J by 7 bases. This CDR3 has 14 residues. The source material, RNA transcripts, was used to amplify TCR beta CDR3 regions. HTBI primers were used for first-round RT-PCR of the TCR CDR3. Each CDR3 protein gets one entry after TCRdb re-called the multiplex PCR reads with MiXCR. The sample has under 550,000 distinct CDR3 sequences, 12% to 15% seen once. The sequencing sample was made of blood. This chain links TRBV12-3 or TRBV12-4 with TRBJ2-7; 13 bases are shared with TRBD2. The sequence derives from a woman aged 18-29 years with Graves' hyperthyroidism. CDR3 bases: TGTGCCAGCAGGCGGACTAGCGGGAGTCAAGAGCAGTACTTC. The encoded protein is CASRRTSGSQEQYF.